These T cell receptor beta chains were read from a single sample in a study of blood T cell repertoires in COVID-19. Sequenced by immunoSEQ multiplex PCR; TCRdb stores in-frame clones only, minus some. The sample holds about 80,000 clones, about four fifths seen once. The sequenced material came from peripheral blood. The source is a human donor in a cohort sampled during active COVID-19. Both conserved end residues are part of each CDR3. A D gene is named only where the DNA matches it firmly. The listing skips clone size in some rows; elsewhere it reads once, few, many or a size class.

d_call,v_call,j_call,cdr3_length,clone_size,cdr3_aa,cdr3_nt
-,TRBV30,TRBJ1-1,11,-,CAWRLQGVAFF,TGTGCCTGGAGGTTACAGGGAGTAGCTTTCTTT
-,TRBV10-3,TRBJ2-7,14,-,CAIRGGDGSYEQYF,TGTGCCATCAGGGGGGGAGATGGCTCCTACGAGCAGTACTTC
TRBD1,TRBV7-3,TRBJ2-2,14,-,CASSLGQGTGELFF,TGTGCCAGCAGCTTGGGACAGGGCACCGGGGAGCTGTTTTTT
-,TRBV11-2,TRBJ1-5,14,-,CASSLSDSNQPQHF,TGTGCCAGCAGCTTATCAGATAGCAATCAGCCCCAGCATTTT
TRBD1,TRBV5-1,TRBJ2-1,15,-,CASSLGGTGEREQFF,TGCGCCAGCAGCTTGGGTGGGACAGGGGAGCGGGAGCAGTTCTTC
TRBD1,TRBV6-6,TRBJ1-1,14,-,CASSSQGVNTEAFF,TGTGCCAGCAGCTCTCAGGGGGTGAACACTGAAGCTTTCTTT
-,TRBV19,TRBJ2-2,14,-,CASSIVRSTGELFF,TGTGCCAGTAGTATAGTTCGGTCCACCGGGGAGCTGTTTTTT
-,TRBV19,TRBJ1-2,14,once,CASCLLGADYGYTF,TGTGCCAGTTGCCTATTGGGGGCGGACTATGGCTACACCTTC
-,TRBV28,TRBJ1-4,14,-,CASRVGRPNEKLFF,TGTGCCAGCAGGGTAGGGAGGCCTAATGAAAAACTGTTTTTT
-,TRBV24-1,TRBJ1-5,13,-,CARDILSNQPQHF,TGTGCCCGGGACATCCTTAGCAATCAGCCCCAGCATTTT
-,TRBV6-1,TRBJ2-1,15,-,CASSERAYTYNEQFF,TGTGCCAGCAGTGAACGAGCGTATACCTACAATGAGCAGTTCTTC
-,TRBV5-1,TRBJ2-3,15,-,CASSFGSLGTDTQYF,TGCGCCAGCAGCTTCGGGAGTCTGGGCACAGATACGCAGTATTTT
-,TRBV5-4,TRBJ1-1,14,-,CASSPRRENTEAFF,TGTGCCAGCAGCCCCAGACGGGAGAACACTGAAGCTTTCTTT
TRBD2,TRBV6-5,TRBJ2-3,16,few,CASSYLAGGGTDTQYF,TGTGCCAGCAGTTATCTAGCGGGAGGCGGCACAGATACGCAGTATTTT
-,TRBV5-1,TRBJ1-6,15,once,CASSLELGGNSPLHF,TGCGCCAGCAGCTTGGAACTTGGGGGCAATTCACCCCTCCACTTT
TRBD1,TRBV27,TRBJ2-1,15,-,CASSARQGAYNEQFF,TGTGCCAGCAGTGCCCGACAGGGGGCCTACAATGAGCAGTTCTTC
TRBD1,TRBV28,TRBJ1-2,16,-,CASSFPLGTGAYGYTF,TGTGCCAGCAGTTTCCCACTTGGGACAGGGGCCTATGGCTACACCTTC
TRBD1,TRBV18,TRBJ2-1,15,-,CASSPDRAGRNEQFF,TGTGCCAGCTCACCGGACAGGGCTGGGAGGAATGAGCAGTTCTTC
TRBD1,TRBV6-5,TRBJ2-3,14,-,CASGSRDREDTQYF,TGTGCCAGCGGCTCCCGGGACAGGGAAGATACGCAGTATTTT
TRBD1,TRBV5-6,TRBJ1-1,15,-,CASSLIQGARAEAFF,TGTGCCAGCAGCTTGATTCAGGGGGCGCGAGCAGAAGCTTTCTTT
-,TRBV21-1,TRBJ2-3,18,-,CASSKERTSGSCTDTQYF,TGTGCCAGCAGCAAAGAGAGGACTAGCGGCTCCTGCACAGATACGCAGTATTTT
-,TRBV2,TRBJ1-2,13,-,CASPQGWGNGYTF,TGTGCCAGTCCTCAGGGGTGGGGGAATGGCTACACCTTC
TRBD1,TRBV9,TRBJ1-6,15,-,CASSVGTGYRSPLHF,TGTGCCAGCAGCGTCGGGACAGGGTATCGATCACCCCTCCACTTT
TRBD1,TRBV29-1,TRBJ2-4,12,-,CSVEGQQNIQYF,TGCAGCGTTGAGGGACAGCAAAACATTCAGTACTTC
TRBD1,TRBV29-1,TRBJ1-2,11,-,CSVRGAYGYTF,TGCAGCGTCAGGGGGGCCTATGGCTACACCTTC
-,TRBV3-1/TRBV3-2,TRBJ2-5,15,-,CAASGGRRPGETQYF,TGTGCCGCATCTGGAGGACGCCGACCGGGGGAGACCCAGTACTTC
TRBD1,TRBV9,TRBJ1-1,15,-,CASSPHRGRDTEAFF,TGTGCCAGCAGCCCACACAGGGGGCGGGACACTGAAGCTTTCTTT
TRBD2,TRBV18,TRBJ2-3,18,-,CASSPTPASGAFTDTQYF,TGTGCCAGCTCACCCACCCCCGCTAGCGGAGCTTTTACAGATACGCAGTATTTT
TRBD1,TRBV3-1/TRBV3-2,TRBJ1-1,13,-,CASSQDMTGKAFF,TGTGCCAGCAGCCAGGATATGACAGGGAAGGCTTTCTTT
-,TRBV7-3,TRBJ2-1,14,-,CASSLSSSSNEQFF,TGTGCCAGCAGCTTAAGTTCTAGCAGCAATGAGCAGTTCTTC
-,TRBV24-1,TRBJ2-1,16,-,CATSDLGESSYNEQFF,TGTGCCACCAGTGATTTAGGAGAGAGCTCCTACAATGAGCAGTTCTTC
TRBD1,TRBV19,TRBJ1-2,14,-,CASSQGANIYGYTF,TGTGCCAGTAGTCAGGGGGCGAACATCTATGGCTACACCTTC
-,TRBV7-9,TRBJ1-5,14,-,CASSTGSGNQPQHF,TGTGCCAGCAGTACAGGATCCGGCAATCAGCCCCAGCATTTT
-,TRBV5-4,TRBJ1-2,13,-,CASSLGGGYGYTF,TGTGCCAGCAGCCTAGGGGGAGGGTATGGCTACACCTTC
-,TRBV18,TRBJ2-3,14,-,CASSPPGKTDTQYF,TGTGCCAGCTCACCCCCAGGGAAGACAGATACGCAGTATTTT
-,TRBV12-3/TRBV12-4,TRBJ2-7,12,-,CASSLQGYEQYF,TGTGCCAGCAGTTTACAGGGTTACGAGCAGTACTTC
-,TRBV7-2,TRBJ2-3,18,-,CASSLSSRAGKTVDTQYF,TGTGCCAGCAGCTTATCTTCCCGGGCAGGGAAGACAGTGGATACGCAGTATTTT
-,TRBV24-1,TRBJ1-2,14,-,CATSDTSRRGRYTF,TGTGCCACCAGTGATACCTCCCGCCGGGGTCGCTACACCTTC
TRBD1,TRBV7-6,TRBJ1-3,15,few,CASSRDSAGGGTIYF,TGTGCCAGCAGCCGGGACAGCGCCGGTGGGGGCACCATATATTTT
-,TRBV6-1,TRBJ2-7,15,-,CASSELGTQTYEQYF,TGTGCCAGCAGTGAACTGGGGACACAGACCTACGAGCAGTACTTC
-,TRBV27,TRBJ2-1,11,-,CARGTSDRQFF,TGTGCCAGGGGAACTAGTGATCGGCAGTTCTTC
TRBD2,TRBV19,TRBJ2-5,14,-,CASRPLAGGETQYF,TGTGCCAGTAGACCCCTTGCGGGAGGGGAGACCCAGTACTTC
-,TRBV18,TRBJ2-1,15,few,CASSLYRASYNEQFF,TGTGCCAGCTCACTCTACAGGGCATCCTACAATGAGCAGTTCTTC
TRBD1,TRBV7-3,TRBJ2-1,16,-,CASSPSPPGQGNEQFF,TGTGCCAGCAGCCCTTCTCCCCCGGGACAGGGAAATGAGCAGTTCTTC
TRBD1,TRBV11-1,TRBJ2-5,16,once,CASSPRRKDREETQYF,TGTGCCAGCAGCCCCAGGAGGAAGGACAGGGAAGAGACCCAGTACTTC
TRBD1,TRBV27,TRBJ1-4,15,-,CASSPQGDRNEKLFF,TGTGCCAGCAGTCCCCAGGGGGACAGAAATGAAAAACTGTTTTTT
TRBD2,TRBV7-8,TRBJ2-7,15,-,CASSSPTSGRREQYF,TGTGCCAGCAGCTCCCCGACTAGCGGGAGACGCGAGCAGTACTTC
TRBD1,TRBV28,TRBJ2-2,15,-,CASSLVDRGAGELFF,TGTGCCAGCAGTTTAGTGGACAGGGGAGCCGGGGAGCTGTTTTTT
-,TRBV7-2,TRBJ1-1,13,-,CASLYGGAREAFF,TGTGCCAGCCTCTACGGGGGGGCGAGAGAAGCTTTCTTT
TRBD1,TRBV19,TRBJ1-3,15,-,CASAEQGAIGNTIYF,TGTGCCAGTGCGGAGCAGGGGGCTATTGGAAACACCATATATTTT
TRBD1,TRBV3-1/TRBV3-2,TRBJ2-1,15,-,CASSPDRGTGHEQFF,TGTGCCAGCAGCCCCGACAGGGGAACGGGCCATGAGCAGTTCTTC
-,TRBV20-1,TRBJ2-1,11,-,CSASTLHEQFF,TGCAGTGCAAGCACACTACACGAGCAGTTCTTC
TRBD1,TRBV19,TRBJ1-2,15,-,CASSIAGQGDHGYTF,TGTGCCAGTAGTATAGCGGGACAGGGGGATCATGGCTACACCTTC
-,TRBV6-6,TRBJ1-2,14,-,CASSFLQGRDGYTF,TGTGCCAGCAGTTTCCTTCAGGGGCGGGATGGCTACACCTTC
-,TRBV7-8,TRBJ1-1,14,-,CASSLGTGNAEAFF,TGTGCCAGCAGCTTAGGGACGGGAAATGCTGAAGCTTTCTTT
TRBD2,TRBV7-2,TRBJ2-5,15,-,CASSSLAGPQETQYF,TGTGCCAGCAGCTCACTAGCGGGGCCCCAAGAGACCCAGTACTTC
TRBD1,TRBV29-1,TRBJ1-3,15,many,CSALGGSNSGNTIYF,TGCAGCGCACTAGGGGGCTCGAACTCTGGAAACACCATATATTTT
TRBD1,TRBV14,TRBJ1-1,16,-,CASSQSGTGGRTEAFF,TGTGCCAGCAGCCAATCCGGGACAGGGGGCAGGACTGAAGCTTTCTTT
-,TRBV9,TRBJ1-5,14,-,CASSVDSRTQPQHF,TGTGCCAGCAGCGTCGACAGTCGTACTCAGCCCCAGCATTTT
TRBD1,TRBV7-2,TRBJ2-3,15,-,CASSFRQGKPDTQYF,TGTGCCAGCAGCTTTAGACAGGGGAAGCCAGATACGCAGTATTTT